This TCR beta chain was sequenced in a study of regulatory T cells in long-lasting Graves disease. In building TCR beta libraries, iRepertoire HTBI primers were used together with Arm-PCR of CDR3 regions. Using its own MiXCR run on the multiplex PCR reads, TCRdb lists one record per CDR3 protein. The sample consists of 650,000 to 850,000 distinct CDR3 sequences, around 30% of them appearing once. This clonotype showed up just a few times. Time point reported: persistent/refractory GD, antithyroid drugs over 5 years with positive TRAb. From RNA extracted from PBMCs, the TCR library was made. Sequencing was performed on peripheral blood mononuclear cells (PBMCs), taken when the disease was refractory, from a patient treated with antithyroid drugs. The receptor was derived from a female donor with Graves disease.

CDR3 in DNA: TGTGCCAGCAGTGAAGAACAGGTTCTCTATGGCTACACCTTC. Translation gives CASSEEQVLYGYTF. This chain connects TRBV2 to TRBJ1-2; D possibly corresponds to TRBD1 (5 bases). Germline V gene sequence: CDR1 SNHLY, CDR2 FYNNEI. The CDR3 has 14 residues. Trimming took off 1 base at V and 4 bases at J, with 10 bases between the two ends.